Reported below is one T cell receptor (beta chain). This entry is derived from a study of shared T cell receptors in the human thymus. The protocol was immunoSEQ multiplex PCR, while the TCRdb copy is restricted to in-frame clones and leaves out a portion. The data show hundreds of thousands of clones, with about 89% seen just once and just under 0.0095% held by the top ten. The germline gives CDR1 SNHLY, CDR2 FYNNEI. V shed 4 bases, J shed 1 base, and the junction held 6 bases outside the gene matches. CDR3 size: 16 residues. The sample was also linked to a second study, of human thymus T cells. That report notes: Donation came from healthy Finnish infants having corrective surgery for congenital heart defects. In corrective heart surgery, resections were taken, and these provided the thymus tissue. Unrelated individuals were reported by related research to share highly overlapping thymic repertoires.

Sequencing used thymocytes. The rearrangement joins TRBV2 to TRBJ2-4; 8 bases fit TRBD1. The receptor was isolated from a boy under two years old with a congenital heart defect. The CDR3 loop reads CASSVRTGTAKNIQYF. The CDR3 DNA sequence: TGTGCCAGCAGTGTTCGGACAGGGACCGCCAAAAACATTCAGTACTTC.